This T cell receptor (beta chain) was sequenced in a study of T cell clusters in autoimmune cytopenias. About the study: The mean age of healthy donor controls was more than 55 years, the median roughly 59 years.

CDR3 size: 14 residues. CDR1 and CDR2 (germline): SGHAT, FQNNGV. TRB was amplified from roughly 0.25 ug of peripheral blood genomic DNA per sample. One tube held mixed TRB-A and TRB-B primer pools for touch-down PCR. Following a re-call of the multiplex PCR reads, TCRdb has one entry per CDR3 protein and lacks DNA. The table lists hundreds of distinct CDR3 sequences. This clonotype shows up as medium-sized by frequency. Separately, the same data were catalogued under a study of T cell repertoires in aging, cancer and after chemotherapy.

The sample was peripheral blood. This rearrangement joins TRBV11-2 to TRBJ2-5. The sequence was collected from a human donor in good health. Here the CDR3 reads CASSLTVSQETQYF.